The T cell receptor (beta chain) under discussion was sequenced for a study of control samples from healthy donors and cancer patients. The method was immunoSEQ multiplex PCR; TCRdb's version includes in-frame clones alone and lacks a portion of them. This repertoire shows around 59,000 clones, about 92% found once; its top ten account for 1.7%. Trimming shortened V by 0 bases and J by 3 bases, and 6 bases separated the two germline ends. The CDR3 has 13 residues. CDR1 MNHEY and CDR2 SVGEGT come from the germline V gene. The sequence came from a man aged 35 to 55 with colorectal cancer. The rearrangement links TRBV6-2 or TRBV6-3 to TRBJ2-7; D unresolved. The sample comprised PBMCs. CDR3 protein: CASSYSILYEQYF. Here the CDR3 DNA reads TGTGCCAGCAGTTACTCGATTCTCTACGAGCAGTACTTC.